The next 16 T cell receptor beta chains were all read from a single sample in a study of regulatory T cells in long-lasting Graves disease. Building of the TCR beta libraries involved iRepertoire HTBI primers and Arm-PCR of CDR3 regions. Using its own MiXCR run on the multiplex PCR reads, TCRdb lists one record per CDR3 protein. The sample has fewer than 450,000 distinct CDR3 sequences, about 20% seen once. Time point given: persistent/refractory GD, antithyroid drugs over 5 years with positive TRAb. From PBMCs, RNA was extracted and then used to make the TCR library. Sequences were derived from peripheral blood mononuclear cells (PBMCs), sampled when the disease was refractory, from a patient treated with antithyroid drugs. The receptor source for this set is a female donor with Graves disease.

This clonotype was observed at least ten times. V is TRBV28 and J is TRBJ2-7; 9 nucleotides agree with TRBD2. This CDR3 spans 17 amino acids. Germline V gives CDR1 MDHEN, CDR2 SYDVKM. J was trimmed by 2 bases and V by 3 bases; bases with no gene match: 11. The CDR3 loop reads CASSLDHISGRAYEQYF. Here the CDR3 DNA reads TGTGCCAGCAGTTTGGACCACATTAGCGGGAGAGCCTACGAGCAGTACTTC.

This clonotype was found a few times. V usage is TRBV20-1 and J usage is TRBJ2-7; possible D gene TRBD2, 6 bases. The CDR3 runs to 15 residues. V dropped 3 bases and J dropped 6 bases, with 21 bases sitting between them. Germline V gene lookup returns CDR1 DFQATT and CDR2 SNEGSKA (reference sequence). The CDR3 bases are TGCAGTGCTAGGCCCAAATCGAGACTAGTCTCCGAGCAGTACTTC. Encoded protein: CSARPKSRLVSEQYF.

Ten or more counts support this clonotype. The chain couples TRBV3-1 to TRBJ1-2, with 7 bases lining up with TRBD1. Germline V gives CDR1 LGHDT, CDR2 YNNKEL (reference sequence). Unmatched junction bases numbered 4, after V lost 3 bases and J lost 9 bases. The CDR3 extends over 12 amino acids. Written as DNA, the CDR3 is TGTGCCAGCAGCCAGAGGGGGCTTAGCTACACCTTC. Translation gives CASSQRGLSYTF. The whole variable domain, remainder taken from reference TRBV3-1 and TRBJ1-2, is DTAVSQTPKYLVTQMGNDKSIKCEQNLGHDTMYWYKQDSKKFLKIMFSYNNKELIINETVPNRFSPKSPDKAHLNLHINSLELGDSAVYFCASSQRGLSYTFGSGTRLTVV.

The rearrangement joins TRBV20-1 to TRBJ2-7; unclear D gene. V was cut by 1 base and J by 3 bases, with 13 bases left in between. Looked up from germline, CDR1 is DFQATT and CDR2 is SNEGSKA (reference sequence). CDR3 size: 14 residues. CDR3 DNA: TGCAGTGCTAGAGGAGTCGAAGCGATCTACGAGCAGTACTTC. Translation gives CSARGVEAIYEQYF.

The sample holds many counts of this clonotype. The chain employs TRBV12-3 or TRBV12-4 and TRBJ1-2; 7 nucleotides agree with TRBD1. V trimming: 7 bases; J trimming: 2 bases; junction bases outside the gene matches: 7. The CDR3 is 14 amino acids. CDR3 coding DNA: TGTGCCAGCAACCCCGGGACAGCGAACTATGGCTACACCTTC. Protein sequence: CASNPGTANYGYTF.

This clonotype was detected many times. The V and J genes are TRBV28 and TRBJ1-5; weak D call: TRBD1 (5 bases). Germline-derived CDR1 and CDR2 are MDHEN and SYDVKM. Trimming stripped 7 bases from V and 7 bases from J, with 11 bases between. The CDR3 covers 12 residues. CDR3 bases: TGTGCCAGCACAGACAGTCCCCAGCCCCAGCATTTT. The encoded protein is CASTDSPQPQHF.

This clonotype turned up a few times. The V call is TRBV7-9, the J call TRBJ2-5; D unresolved. Trimming pared 2 bases from V and 4 bases from J, leaving 8 bases between. Germline lookup yields CDR1 SEHNR and CDR2 FQNEAQ (reference sequence). CDR3 length: 13 amino acids. CDR3 loop: CASSLYHVETQYF. The CDR3 nucleotides are TGTGCCAGCAGCTTATATCATGTAGAGACCCAGTACTTC.

Comment on this clonotype: This may be a read error, as it is one base from a much larger clone. The CDR3 DNA is TGTGCCAGCAGCTCAGGCATTCTCTCCACCGAGCAGTACTTC. It specifies CASSSGILSTEQYF. The chain links TRBV7-6 to TRBJ2-7; no clear D. Per the germline V gene, CDR1 is SGHVS and CDR2 is FNYEAQ. V lost 4 bases, J lost 6 bases, and 16 bases lay in between. This CDR3 is 14 amino acids long.

This clonotype came up many times. The rearrangement joins TRBV6-2 or TRBV6-3 to TRBJ1-2, with unresolved D. CDR1 is MNHEY, CDR2 SVGEGT, per germline. Trimming pared 10 bases from V and 0 bases from J, leaving 18 bases between. The CDR3 consists of 15 residues. The CDR3 sequence is CAIPIRAVANYGYTF. For the CDR3, the DNA is TGTGCCATCCCTATCCGGGCAGTCGCTAACTATGGCTACACCTTC.

At least ten counts were recorded for this clonotype. In nucleotides, the CDR3 is TGTGCCAGCAGCTTAACCGGGACAGGGTGGAACGAGCAGTACTTC. It yields the protein CASSLTGTGWNEQYF. V is TRBV7-2 and J is TRBJ2-7; 9 bases are a match to TRBD1. This CDR3 is built from 15 residues. Losses at the gene ends were 2 bases for V and 5 bases for J; bases not matched to a gene: 7. From germline, CDR1 is SGHTA and CDR2 FQGNSA.

This clonotype was picked up a small number of times. This chain links TRBV12-3 or TRBV12-4 with TRBJ1-1; maybe TRBD1 (6 bases). The V gene lost 4 bases and the J gene lost 5 bases, with 17 bases spanning the gap. This CDR3 is built from 15 residues. The DNA of the CDR3 is TGTGCCAGCAGTTCAATTGGGACACCCGGGACTGAAGCTTTCTTT. This sequence encodes CASSSIGTPGTEAFF.

This chain uses TRBV12-3 or TRBV12-4 with TRBJ1-4, with 8 bases aligning to TRBD1. This CDR3 is 16 amino acids long. V lost 6 bases, J lost 8 bases, and 14 bases stayed unmatched. The CDR3 coding sequence is TGTGCCAGCAGGTTACCCGGACAGGGTTCGTACGAAAAACTGTTTTTT. Translated, it gives CASRLPGQGSYEKLFF.

In its sample, this clonotype was seen many times. The chain recombines TRBV12-3 or TRBV12-4 with TRBJ2-7, with D possibly matching TRBD2 (7 bases). CDR3 length equals 15 residues. V dropped 6 bases and J dropped 2 bases, with 17 bases sitting between them. The CDR3 DNA follows: TGTGCCAGCAGCTCTACCGGGGGGCCACCCTACGAGCAGTACTTC. It yields the protein CASSSTGGPPYEQYF.

This clonotype was counted at least ten times. The chain recombines TRBV6-1 with TRBJ1-1; D might be TRBD1 (5 bases). The length of the CDR3 is 13 residues. The germline V gene encodes CDR1 MNHNS and CDR2 SASEGT. Trimming pared 6 bases from V and 4 bases from J, leaving 12 bases between. CDR3 in amino acids: CASRSRQPTEAFF. The CDR3 DNA sequence: TGTGCCAGCAGATCCCGACAGCCCACTGAAGCTTTCTTT.

There are a few counts of this clonotype. This chain uses TRBV9 with TRBJ2-7, with D tentatively TRBD2 (6 bases). CDR1 and CDR2 (germline): SGDLS, YYNGEE. This CDR3 has 19 amino acids. Trimming left V 4 bases short and J 2 bases short, with 28 bases between. CDR3 in DNA: TGTGCCAGCAGCCCCCCGTGGCGGGGCAAATCAGGGTTTCCCTACGAGCAGTACTTC. It encodes CASSPPWRGKSGFPYEQYF.

This clonotype appeared many times. This chain joins TRBV11-2 and TRBJ2-7; 7 bases fit TRBD1. Germline V gives CDR1 SGHAT, CDR2 FQNNGV. The CDR3 sequence is 14 residues long. V gave up 5 bases and J gave up 6 bases; unmatched junction bases: 10. The CDR3 nucleotides are TGTGCCAGCAGCCGGCCGGGACAGTACGGCGAGCAGTACTTC. Translated, it gives CASSRPGQYGEQYF.